Here is one TCR beta chain with its context. Its antigen is unidentified. The germline V and J ends were trimmed by 7 bases and 3 bases, with 19 bases remaining between them. The CDR3 spans 15 residues. Per germline, CDR1 LNHDA and CDR2 SQIVND (reference sequence). Since all of the isolated RNA was reverse transcribed, expressed TCRB transcripts were what got sequenced. Clones were read by immunoSEQ multiplex PCR, and TCRdb kept only the in-frame ones, dropping some. This table holds a few hundred thousand clones, 8% to 10% found once. The source of the sample is a study of beta chain features in type 1 diabetes. About the study: Healthy donors, compared against patients, showed similar age, gender and cell yields. Sorted cells numbering over 95,000,000 were examined across all samples.

General study results and limits: Moderate but significant shortening of TCRB CDR3s was recorded in all four CD4+ subsets from Type 1 diabetes patients.

The receptor was derived from a man under 40 with type 1 diabetes. This chain uses TRBV19 with TRBJ2-7; weak D call: TRBD2 (5 bases). Material: central memory CD4+ T cells from blood. In nucleotides, the CDR3 is TGTGCCAGTAAGGAGGCCGGAGCTACTAACTACGAGCAGTACTTC. It yields the protein CASKEAGATNYEQYF.